This record covers a single TCR beta chain. This table comes from immunoSEQ multiplex PCR, and its TCRdb copy is limited to in-frame clones, with some not included. The table includes more than 40,000 clones, more than 85% detected once. The sample comes from a study of T cell changes during pregnancy in multiple sclerosis. V lost 5 bases and J lost 9, with 11 bases in between. Germline values: CDR1 LNHDA, CDR2 SQIVND (reference sequence). The CDR3 sequence is 11 residues long. The receptor's source is a female donor with multiple sclerosis, enrolled in a pregnancy study. The specimen was CD8+ T cells from peripheral blood mononuclear cells, collected after pregnancy. The gene calls are TRBV19 and TRBJ2-7; D unresolved. The CDR3 protein is CASSSGALQYF. The CDR3 nucleotides are TGTGCCAGTAGTTCGGGTGCTCTGCAGTACTTC.